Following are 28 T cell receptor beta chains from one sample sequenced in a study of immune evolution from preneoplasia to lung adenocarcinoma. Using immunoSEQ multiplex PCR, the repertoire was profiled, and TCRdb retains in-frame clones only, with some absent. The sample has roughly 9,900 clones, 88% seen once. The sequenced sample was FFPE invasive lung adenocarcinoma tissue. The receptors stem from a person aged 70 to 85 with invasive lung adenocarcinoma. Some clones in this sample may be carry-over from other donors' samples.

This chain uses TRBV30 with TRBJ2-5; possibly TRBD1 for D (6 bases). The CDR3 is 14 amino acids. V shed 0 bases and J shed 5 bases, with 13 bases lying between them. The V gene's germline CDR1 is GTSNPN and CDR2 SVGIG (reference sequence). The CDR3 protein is CAWSVTGNVETQYF. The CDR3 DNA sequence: TGTGCCTGGAGTGTTACAGGGAATGTGGAGACCCAGTACTTC.

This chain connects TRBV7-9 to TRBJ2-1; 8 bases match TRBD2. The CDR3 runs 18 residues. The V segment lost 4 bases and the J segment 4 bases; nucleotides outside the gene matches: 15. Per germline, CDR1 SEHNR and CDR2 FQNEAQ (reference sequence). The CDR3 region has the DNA TGTGCCAGCAGCTCTGGGGGGTCTGTAGGCGGGAGGTACAATGAGCAGTTCTTC. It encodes CASSSGGSVGGRYNEQFF.

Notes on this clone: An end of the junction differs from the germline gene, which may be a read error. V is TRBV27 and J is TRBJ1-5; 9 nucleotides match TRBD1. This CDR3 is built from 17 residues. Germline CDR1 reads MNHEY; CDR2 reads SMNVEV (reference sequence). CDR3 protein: CASSISGTGNGNQPQHF. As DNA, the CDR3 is TGTGCCAGCAGTATATCCGGGACAGGGAACGGCAATCAGCCCCAGCATTTT.

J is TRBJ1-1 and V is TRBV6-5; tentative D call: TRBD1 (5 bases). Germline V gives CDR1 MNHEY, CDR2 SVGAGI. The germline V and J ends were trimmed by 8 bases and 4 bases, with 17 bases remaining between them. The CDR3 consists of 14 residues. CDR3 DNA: TGTGCCAGCTCCGGGGTTGGGGCTGGCACTGAAGCTTTCTTT. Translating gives CASSGVGAGTEAFF.

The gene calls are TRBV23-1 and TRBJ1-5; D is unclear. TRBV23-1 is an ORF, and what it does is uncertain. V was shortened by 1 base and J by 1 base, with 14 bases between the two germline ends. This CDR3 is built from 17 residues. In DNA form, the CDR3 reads TGCGCCAGCAGTCAATGGGCCCAGGCGGACAGCAATCAGCCCCAGCATTTT. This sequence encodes CASSQWAQADSNQPQHF.

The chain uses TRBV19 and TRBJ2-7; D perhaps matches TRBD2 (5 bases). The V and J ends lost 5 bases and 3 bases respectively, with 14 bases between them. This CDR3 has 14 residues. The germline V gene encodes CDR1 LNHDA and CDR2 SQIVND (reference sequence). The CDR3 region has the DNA TGTGCCAGTAGTCCGGGCCTAGCCCACTACGAGCAGTACTTC. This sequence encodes CASSPGLAHYEQYF.

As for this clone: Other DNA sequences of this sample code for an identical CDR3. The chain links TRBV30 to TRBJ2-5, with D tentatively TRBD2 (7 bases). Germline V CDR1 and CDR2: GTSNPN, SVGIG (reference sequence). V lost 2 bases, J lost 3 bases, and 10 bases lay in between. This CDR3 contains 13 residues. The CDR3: CAWSPGGEETQYF. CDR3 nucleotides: TGTGCCTGGAGTCCGGGGGGCGAAGAGACCCAGTACTTC.

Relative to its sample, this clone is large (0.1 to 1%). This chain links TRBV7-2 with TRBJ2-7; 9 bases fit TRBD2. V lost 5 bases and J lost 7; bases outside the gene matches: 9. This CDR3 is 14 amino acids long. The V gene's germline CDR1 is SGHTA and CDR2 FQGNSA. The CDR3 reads CASSGVAGAGEQYF. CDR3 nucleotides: TGTGCCAGCAGCGGCGTAGCGGGGGCGGGGGAGCAGTACTTC.

As DNA, the CDR3 is TGTGCCAGCAGAAAAATGACAGGTATACCCGATGGCTACACCTTC. This sequence encodes CASRKMTGIPDGYTF. V gene TRBV28 combines with J gene TRBJ1-2, with TRBD1 as a possible D gene (6 bases). Germline loops: CDR1 MDHEN, CDR2 SYDVKM. V shed 6 bases and J shed 6 bases, with 20 bases lying between them. The CDR3 is made up of 15 amino acids.

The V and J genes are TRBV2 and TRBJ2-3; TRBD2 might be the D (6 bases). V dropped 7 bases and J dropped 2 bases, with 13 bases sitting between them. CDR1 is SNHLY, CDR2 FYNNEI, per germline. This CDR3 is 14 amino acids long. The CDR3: CASNVAGNTDTQYF. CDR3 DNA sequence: TGTGCCAGCAACGTGGCGGGAAACACAGATACGCAGTATTTT.

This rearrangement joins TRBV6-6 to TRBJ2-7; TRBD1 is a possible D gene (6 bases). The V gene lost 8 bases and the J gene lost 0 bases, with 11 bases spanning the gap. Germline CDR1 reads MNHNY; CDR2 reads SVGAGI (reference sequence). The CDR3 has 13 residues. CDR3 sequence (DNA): TGTGCCAGCCGGACAGTAGGCTCCTACGAGCAGTACTTC. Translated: CASRTVGSYEQYF.

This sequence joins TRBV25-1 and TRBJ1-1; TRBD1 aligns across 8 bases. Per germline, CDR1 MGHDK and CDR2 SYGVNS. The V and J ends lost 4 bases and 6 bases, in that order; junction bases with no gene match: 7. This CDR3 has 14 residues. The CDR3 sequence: CASSGQGYLAEAFF. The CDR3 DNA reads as TGTGCCAGCAGTGGACAGGGGTATCTGGCTGAAGCTTTCTTT.

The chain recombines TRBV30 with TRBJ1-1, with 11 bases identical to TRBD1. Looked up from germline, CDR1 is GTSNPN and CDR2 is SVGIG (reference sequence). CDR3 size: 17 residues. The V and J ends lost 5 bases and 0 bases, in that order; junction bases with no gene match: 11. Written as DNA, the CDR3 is TGTGCCTGGCAAAGCTGGGGGACAGGGGGGATGAACACTGAAGCTTTCTTT. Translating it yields CAWQSWGTGGMNTEAFF.

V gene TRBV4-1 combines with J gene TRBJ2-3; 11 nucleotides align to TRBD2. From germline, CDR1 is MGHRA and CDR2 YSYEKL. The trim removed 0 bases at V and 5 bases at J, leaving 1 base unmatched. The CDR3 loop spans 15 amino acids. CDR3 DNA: TGCGCCAGCAGCCAAGAGCTAGCGGGAGGAGATACGCAGTATTTT. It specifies CASSQELAGGDTQYF.

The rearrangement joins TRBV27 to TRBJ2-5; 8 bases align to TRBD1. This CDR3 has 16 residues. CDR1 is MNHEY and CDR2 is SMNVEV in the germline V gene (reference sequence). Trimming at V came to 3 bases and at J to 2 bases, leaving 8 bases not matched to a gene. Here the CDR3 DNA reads TGTGCCAGCAGTTTGGGATGGAACAGGGGGCAAGAGACCCAGTACTTC. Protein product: CASSLGWNRGQETQYF.

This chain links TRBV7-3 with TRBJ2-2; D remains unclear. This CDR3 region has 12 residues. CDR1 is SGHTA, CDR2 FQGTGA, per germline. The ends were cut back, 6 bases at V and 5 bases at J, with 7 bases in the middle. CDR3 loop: CASRTRTGELFF. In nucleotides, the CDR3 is TGTGCCAGCAGGACAAGGACCGGGGAGCTGTTTTTT.

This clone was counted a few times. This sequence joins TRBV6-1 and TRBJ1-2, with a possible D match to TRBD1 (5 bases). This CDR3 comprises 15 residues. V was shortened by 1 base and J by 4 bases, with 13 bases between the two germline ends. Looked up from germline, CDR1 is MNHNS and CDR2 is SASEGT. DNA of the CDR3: TGTGCCAGCAGTGAAGGGGAGGTGACAGCCTATGGCTACACCTTC. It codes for CASSEGEVTAYGYTF.

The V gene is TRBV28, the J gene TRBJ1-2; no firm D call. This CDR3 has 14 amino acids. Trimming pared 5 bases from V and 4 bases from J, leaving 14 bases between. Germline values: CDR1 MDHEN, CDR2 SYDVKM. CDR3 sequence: CASSPHHGTYGYTF. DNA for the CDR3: TGTGCCAGCAGTCCACATCACGGTACCTATGGCTACACCTTC.

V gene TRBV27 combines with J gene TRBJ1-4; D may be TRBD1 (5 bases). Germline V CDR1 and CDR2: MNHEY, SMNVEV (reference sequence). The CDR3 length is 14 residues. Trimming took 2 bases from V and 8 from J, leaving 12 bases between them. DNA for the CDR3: TGTGCCAGCAGTTTAGCAGGGTTCGGCGAAAAACTGTTTTTT. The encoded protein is CASSLAGFGEKLFF.

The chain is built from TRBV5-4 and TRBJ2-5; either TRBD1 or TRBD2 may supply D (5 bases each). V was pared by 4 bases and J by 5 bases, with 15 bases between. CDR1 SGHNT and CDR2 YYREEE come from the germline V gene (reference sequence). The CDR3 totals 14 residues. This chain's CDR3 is CASSAVRGYETQYF. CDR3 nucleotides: TGTGCCAGCAGCGCGGTACGGGGCTATGAGACCCAGTACTTC.

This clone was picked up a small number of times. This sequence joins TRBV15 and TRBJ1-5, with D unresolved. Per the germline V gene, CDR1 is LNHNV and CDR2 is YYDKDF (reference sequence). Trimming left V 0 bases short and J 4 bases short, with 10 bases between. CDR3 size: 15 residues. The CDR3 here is CATSRDVGFNQPQHF. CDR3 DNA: TGTGCCACCAGCAGAGATGTGGGTTTTAATCAGCCCCAGCATTTT. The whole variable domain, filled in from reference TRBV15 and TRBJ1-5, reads DAMVIQNPRYQVTQFGKPVTLSCSQTLNHNVMYWYQQKSSQAPKLLFHYYDKDFNNEADTPDNFQSRRPNTSFCFLDIRSPGLGDTAMYLCATSRDVGFNQPQHFGDGTRLSIL.

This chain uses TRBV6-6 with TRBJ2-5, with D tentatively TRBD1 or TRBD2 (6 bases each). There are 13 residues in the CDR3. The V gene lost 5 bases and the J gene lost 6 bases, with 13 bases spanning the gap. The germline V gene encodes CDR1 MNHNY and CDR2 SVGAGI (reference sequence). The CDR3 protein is CASSPGGAKTQYF. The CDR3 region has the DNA TGTGCCAGCAGTCCCGGGGGCGCTAAGACCCAGTACTTC.

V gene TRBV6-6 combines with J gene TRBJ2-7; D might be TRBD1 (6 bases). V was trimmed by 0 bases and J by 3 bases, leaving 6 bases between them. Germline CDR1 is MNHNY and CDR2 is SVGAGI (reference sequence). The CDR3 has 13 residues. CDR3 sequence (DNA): TGTGCCAGCAGTTACTCGACAGGCTACGAGCAGTACTTC. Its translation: CASSYSTGYEQYF.

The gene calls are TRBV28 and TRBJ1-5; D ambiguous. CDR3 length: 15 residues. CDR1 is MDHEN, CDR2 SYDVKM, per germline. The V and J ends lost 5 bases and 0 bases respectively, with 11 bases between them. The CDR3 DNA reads TGTGCCAGCAGTCCTGACCCTTATAGCAATCAGCCCCAGCATTTT. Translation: CASSPDPYSNQPQHF. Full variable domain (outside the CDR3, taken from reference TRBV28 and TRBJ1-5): DVKVTQSSRYLVKRTGEKVFLECVQDMDHENMFWYRQDPGLGLRLIYFSYDVKMKEKGDIPEGYSVSREKKERFSLILESASTNQTSMYLCASSPDPYSNQPQHFGDGTRLSIL.

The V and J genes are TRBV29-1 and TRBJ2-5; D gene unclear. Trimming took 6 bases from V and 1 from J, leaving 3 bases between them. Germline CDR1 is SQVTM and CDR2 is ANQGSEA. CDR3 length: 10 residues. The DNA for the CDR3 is TGCAGCGTGTCCCAAGAGACCCAGTACTTC. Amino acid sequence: CSVSQETQYF.

The CDR3 loop reads CASSPGRSTYEQYF. CDR3 nucleotides: TGTGCCAGCAGCCCGGGACGGTCAACCTACGAGCAGTACTTC. The rearrangement uses TRBV11-3 and TRBJ2-7, with D perhaps given as TRBD1 or TRBD2 (5 bases each). Trimming stripped 5 bases from V and 2 bases from J, with 13 bases between. The CDR3 contains 14 residues. CDR1 and CDR2 (germline): SGHNT, YENEEA.

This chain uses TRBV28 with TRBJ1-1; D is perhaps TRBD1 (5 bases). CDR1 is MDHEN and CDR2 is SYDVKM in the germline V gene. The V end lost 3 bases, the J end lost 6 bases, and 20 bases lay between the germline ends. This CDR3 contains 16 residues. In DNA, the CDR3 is TGTGCCAGCAGTTTTCTTGGGTTGACGGGGGTCGCTGAAGCTTTCTTT. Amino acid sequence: CASSFLGLTGVAEAFF. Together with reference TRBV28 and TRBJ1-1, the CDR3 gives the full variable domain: DVKVTQSSRYLVKRTGEKVFLECVQDMDHENMFWYRQDPGLGLRLIYFSYDVKMKEKGDIPEGYSVSREKKERFSLILESASTNQTSMYLCASSFLGLTGVAEAFFGQGTRLTVV.

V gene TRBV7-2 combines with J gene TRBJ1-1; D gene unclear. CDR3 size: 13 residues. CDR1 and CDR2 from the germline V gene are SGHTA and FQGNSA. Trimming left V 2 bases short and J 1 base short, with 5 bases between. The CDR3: CASSLLGNTEAFF. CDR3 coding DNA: TGTGCCAGCAGCTTACTAGGGAACACTGAAGCTTTCTTT.